The rows below give T cell receptor beta chains drawn from one sample of a study of siplizumab effects on memory and regulatory T cells. The repertoire was sequenced with immunoSEQ multiplex PCR; TCRdb's copy has only in-frame clones and lacks some. The profile shows about 72,000 clones, around 90% of them singletons. Sequencing was performed on CD8+ T cells sorted from blood. These TCRs come from a human donor in good health. The CDR3 runs from the conserved cysteine through the conserved F or W. The D gene is left open where the match is weak. Rows give clone size only sometimes, using once, few, many, or a class for an expanded clone.

J gene | V gene | clone size | D gene | CDR3 protein | CDR3 DNA
TRBJ1-1 | TRBV25-1 | - | TRBD1 | CASSGNRGNTEAFF | TGTGCCAGCAGTGGAAACAGGGGGAACACTGAAGCTTTCTTT
TRBJ1-3 | TRBV6-1 | - | - | CASFTGDSGNTIYF | TGTGCCAGCTTTACGGGAGACTCTGGAAACACCATATATTTT
TRBJ1-2 | TRBV29-1 | - | - | CSVEIRGLLYGYTF | TGCAGCGTTGAAATTCGGGGATTACTCTATGGCTACACCTTC
TRBJ1-5 | TRBV6-1 | - | TRBD1 | CASSNLDRGDQPQHF | TGTGCCAGCAGTAACCTCGACAGGGGGGATCAGCCCCAGCATTTT
TRBJ2-3 | TRBV6-6 | - | TRBD2 | CASSFAGLAGGDTQYF | TGTGCCAGCAGTTTCGCCGGACTAGCGGGAGGAGATACGCAGTATTTT
TRBJ2-2 | TRBV7-3 | - | TRBD2 | CASSWTSGTGELFF | TGTGCCAGCAGTTGGACTAGCGGGACCGGGGAGCTGTTTTTT
TRBJ1-2 | TRBV7-8 | - | - | CASSLSRTDPNYGYTF | TGTGCCAGCAGCCTCTCTCGGACAGACCCTAACTATGGCTACACCTTC
TRBJ2-7 | TRBV11-2 | - | TRBD2 | CASSWSSGSYEQYF | TGTGCCAGCAGCTGGTCTAGCGGCTCCTACGAGCAGTACTTC
TRBJ1-5 | TRBV19 | - | - | CASSRGNQPQHF | TGTGCCAGTAGTAGGGGGAACCAGCCCCAGCATTTT
TRBJ2-6 | TRBV5-5 | once | - | CASSIGSSGANVLTF | TGTGCCAGCAGCATAGGAAGCTCTGGGGCCAACGTCCTGACTTTC
TRBJ2-5 | TRBV4-1 | - | - | CASSLGAEETQYF | TGCGCCAGCAGCCTTGGGGCGGAAGAGACCCAGTACTTC
TRBJ1-1 | TRBV19 | - | TRBD1 | CASNTGVSTEAFF | TGTGCCAGTAATACAGGGGTGAGCACTGAAGCTTTCTTT
TRBJ2-3 | TRBV7-9 | - | TRBD2 | CASSSRGLAGGKFTDTQYF | TGTGCCAGCAGCTCACGGGGACTAGCGGGGGGCAAATTCACAGATACGCAGTATTTT
TRBJ2-3 | TRBV10-1 | - | TRBD2 | CASSESPSGGGTDTQYF | TGCGCCAGCAGTGAGTCGCCGTCGGGAGGAGGCACAGATACGCAGTATTTT
TRBJ2-5 | TRBV7-9 | once | - | CASSSLEGVETQYF | TGTGCCAGCAGCTCCTTGGAGGGGGTCGAGACCCAGTACTTC
TRBJ1-1 | TRBV5-6 | - | TRBD1 | CASSLLTGWIGTEAFF | TGTGCCAGCAGCTTGTTGACAGGGTGGATTGGCACTGAAGCTTTCTTT
TRBJ2-1 | TRBV19 | - | TRBD2 | CASSPASGGAYNEQFF | TGTGCCAGTAGTCCCGCTAGCGGGGGGGCTTACAATGAGCAGTTCTTC
TRBJ2-7 | TRBV4-2 | - | - | CASSQDILGGGDVAYEQYF | TGTGCCAGCAGCCAAGATATCTTGGGTGGGGGTGATGTGGCCTACGAGCAGTACTTC
TRBJ1-1 | TRBV6-5 | - | TRBD1 | CASRSGQGTEAFF | TGTGCCAGCAGAAGTGGACAGGGAACTGAAGCTTTCTTT
TRBJ2-7 | TRBV4-1 | - | - | CASSQVGSSYEQYF | TGCGCCAGCAGCCAAGTTGGTTCCTCCTACGAGCAGTACTTC
TRBJ2-7 | TRBV5-6 | - | - | CASSFGEYEQYF | TGTGCCAGCAGCTTCGGCGAGTACGAGCAGTACTTC
TRBJ1-5 | TRBV10-2 | - | TRBD1 | CASSDETGTGRFYSNQPQHF | TGCGCCAGCAGTGACGAGACCGGGACAGGGCGATTTTATAGCAATCAGCCCCAGCATTTT
TRBJ2-7 | TRBV4-2 | - | - | CASSPIASYEQYF | TGTGCCAGCAGCCCGATCGCCAGTTACGAGCAGTACTTC
TRBJ2-7 | TRBV6-5 | - | - | CASSYSDSLEQYF | TGTGCCAGCAGTTACTCGGACAGTTTGGAGCAGTACTTC
TRBJ2-7 | TRBV27 | few | - | CASSLGGGGLDEQYF | TGTGCCAGCAGTTTAGGAGGGGGCGGGTTAGACGAGCAGTACTTC
TRBJ2-7 | TRBV10-3 | - | TRBD2 | CAISPGTSGYEQYF | TGTGCCATCAGTCCCGGGACTAGCGGCTACGAGCAGTACTTC
TRBJ1-1 | TRBV19 | few | - | CASSEQGFNTEAFF | TGTGCCAGTAGCGAACAGGGATTCAACACTGAAGCTTTCTTT
TRBJ1-5 | TRBV5-5 | - | TRBD1 | CASARDRGQPQHF | TGTGCCAGCGCAAGGGACAGGGGACAGCCCCAGCATTTT
TRBJ2-7 | TRBV11-2 | few | - | CASSPEGGWYEQYF | TGTGCCAGCAGCCCGGAAGGAGGATGGTACGAGCAGTACTTC
TRBJ2-3 | TRBV21-1 | once | - | CASSKGPSVAGEGYF | TGTGCCAGCAGCAAGGGACCTTCCGTGGCAGGGGAAGGTTATTTT
TRBJ2-7 | TRBV12-5 | - | - | CASGLQGPEQYF | TGTGCTAGTGGTTTACAGGGACCCGAGCAGTACTTC
TRBJ1-2 | TRBV6-4 | - | - | CASSDGTAFGYTF | TGTGCCAGCAGTGACGGGACGGCCTTCGGCTACACCTTC
TRBJ1-6 | TRBV2 | - | - | CASGPGGQSSYNSPLHF | TGTGCCAGCGGACCCGGGGGGCAGAGCTCCTATAATTCACCCCTCCACTTT
TRBJ2-5 | TRBV28 | - | - | CASSIYRGRAQETQYF | TGTGCCAGCAGTATTTACAGGGGGAGGGCTCAAGAGACCCAGTACTTC
TRBJ2-7 | TRBV7-6 | - | - | CASSPEGVTPYEQYF | TGTGCCAGCAGCCCTGAAGGCGTAACGCCCTACGAGCAGTACTTC
TRBJ2-2 | TRBV5-1 | - | TRBD1 | CASSWLRTGGTGELFF | TGCGCCAGCAGCTGGCTGAGGACAGGGGGAACCGGGGAGCTGTTTTTT
TRBJ1-1 | TRBV7-9 | - | - | CASSLGAGGPGSTEAFF | TGTGCCAGCAGCTTAGGGGCCGGAGGCCCTGGGAGCACTGAAGCTTTCTTT
TRBJ1-5 | TRBV5-1 | - | - | CASGLGDRRDQPQHF | TGCGCCAGCGGCTTGGGCGACAGGAGAGATCAGCCCCAGCATTTT
TRBJ2-3 | TRBV7-9 | - | - | CASSPADTQYF | TGTGCCAGCAGCCCGGCAGATACGCAGTATTTT
TRBJ2-5 | TRBV4-2 | - | TRBD2 | CASSQDSPGGQETQYF | TGTGCCAGCAGCCAAGATTCGCCGGGGGGACAAGAGACCCAGTACTTC
TRBJ1-1 | TRBV5-1 | - | - | CASTLFQADAGTEAFF | TGCGCCAGCACCCTATTCCAGGCGGACGCGGGCACTGAAGCTTTCTTT
TRBJ2-7 | TRBV16 | - | TRBD1 | CASSPGQGTEQYF | TGTGCCAGCAGCCCCGGACAGGGAACCGAGCAGTACTTC
TRBJ2-2 | TRBV5-8 | - | - | CASSSNRLWNTGELFF | TGTGCCAGCAGCTCGAACAGGTTATGGAACACCGGGGAGCTGTTTTTT
TRBJ1-1 | TRBV5-1 | - | - | CASKYEASGTEAFF | TGCGCCAGCAAATATGAGGCCTCGGGGACTGAAGCTTTCTTT
TRBJ2-7 | TRBV27 | - | - | CASTAWASPYEQYF | TGTGCCAGCACCGCGTGGGCTTCTCCCTACGAGCAGTACTTC
TRBJ2-5 | TRBV5-6 | - | - | CASSPTAGPGDRETQYF | TGTGCCAGCAGCCCCACTGCGGGACCGGGGGATAGAGAGACCCAGTACTTC